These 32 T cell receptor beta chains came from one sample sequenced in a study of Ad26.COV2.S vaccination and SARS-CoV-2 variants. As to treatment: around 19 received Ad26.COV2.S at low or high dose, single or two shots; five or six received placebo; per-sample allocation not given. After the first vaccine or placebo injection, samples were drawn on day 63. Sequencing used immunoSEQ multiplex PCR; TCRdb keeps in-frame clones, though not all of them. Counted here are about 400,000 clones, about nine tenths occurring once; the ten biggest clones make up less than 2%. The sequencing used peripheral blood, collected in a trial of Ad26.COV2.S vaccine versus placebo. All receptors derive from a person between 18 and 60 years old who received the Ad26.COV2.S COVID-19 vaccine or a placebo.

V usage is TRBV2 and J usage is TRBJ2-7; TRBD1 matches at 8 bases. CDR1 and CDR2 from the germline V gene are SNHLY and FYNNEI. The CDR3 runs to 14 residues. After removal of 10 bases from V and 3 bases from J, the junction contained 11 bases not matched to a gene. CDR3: CAIDRDRKSYEQYF. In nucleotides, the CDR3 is TGTGCCATCGACCGGGACAGGAAAAGCTACGAGCAGTACTTC.

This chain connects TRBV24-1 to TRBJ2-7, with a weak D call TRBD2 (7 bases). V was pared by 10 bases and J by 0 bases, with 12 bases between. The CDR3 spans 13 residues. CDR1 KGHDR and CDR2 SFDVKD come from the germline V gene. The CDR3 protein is CATGGPDSYEQYF. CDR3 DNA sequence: TGTGCCACGGGGGGGCCGGACTCCTACGAGCAGTACTTC.

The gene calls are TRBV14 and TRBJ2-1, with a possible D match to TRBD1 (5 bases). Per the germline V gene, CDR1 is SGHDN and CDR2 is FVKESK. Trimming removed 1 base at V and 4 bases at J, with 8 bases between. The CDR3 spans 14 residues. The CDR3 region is CASSQGQLYNEQFF. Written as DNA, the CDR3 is TGTGCCAGCAGCCAAGGACAGCTTTACAATGAGCAGTTCTTC.

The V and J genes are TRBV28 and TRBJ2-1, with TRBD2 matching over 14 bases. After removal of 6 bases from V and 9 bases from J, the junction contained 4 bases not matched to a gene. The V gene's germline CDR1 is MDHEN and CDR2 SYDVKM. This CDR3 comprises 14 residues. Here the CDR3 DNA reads TGTGCCAGCAGGACTAGCGGGGGGGGTGCTGAGCAGTTCTTC. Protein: CASRTSGGGAEQFF.

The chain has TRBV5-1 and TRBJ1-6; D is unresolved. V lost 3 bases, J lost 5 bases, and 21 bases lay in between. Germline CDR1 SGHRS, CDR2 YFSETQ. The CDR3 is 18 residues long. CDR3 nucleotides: TGCGCCAGCAGCTACTATAACCGAGGTATCGCAGATAATTCACCCCTCCACTTT. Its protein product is CASSYYNRGIADNSPLHF.

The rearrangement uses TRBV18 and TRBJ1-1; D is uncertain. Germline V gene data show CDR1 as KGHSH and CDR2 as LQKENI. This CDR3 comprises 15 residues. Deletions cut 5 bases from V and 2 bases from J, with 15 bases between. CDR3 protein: CASSVQRGDNTEAFF. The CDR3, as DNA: TGTGCCAGCTCAGTCCAGAGAGGCGACAACACTGAAGCTTTCTTT.

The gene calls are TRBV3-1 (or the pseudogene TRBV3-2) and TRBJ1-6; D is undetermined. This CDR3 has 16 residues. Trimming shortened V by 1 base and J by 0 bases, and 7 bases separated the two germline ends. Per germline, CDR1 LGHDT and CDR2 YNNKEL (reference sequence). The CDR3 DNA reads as TGTGCCAGCAGCCAAGCAGGAAGCTCCTATAATTCACCCCTCCACTTT. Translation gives CASSQAGSSYNSPLHF.

CDR3 loop: CASSVAGTGDYGYTF. CDR3 coding DNA: TGTGCCAGCAGCGTAGCCGGGACAGGGGACTATGGCTACACCTTC. The J gene is TRBJ1-2, the V gene TRBV9, with 10 bases fitting TRBD1. This CDR3 is 15 amino acids long. The V gene's germline CDR1 is SGDLS and CDR2 YYNGEE. Unmatched junction bases numbered 2, after V lost 0 bases and J lost 3 bases.

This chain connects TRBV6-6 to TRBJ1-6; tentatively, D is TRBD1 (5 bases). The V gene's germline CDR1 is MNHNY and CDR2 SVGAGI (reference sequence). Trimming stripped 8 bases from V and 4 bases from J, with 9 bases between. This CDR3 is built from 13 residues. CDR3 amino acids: CASGAVYNSPLHF. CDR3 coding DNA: TGTGCCAGCGGGGCGGTTTATAATTCACCCCTCCACTTT.

The CDR3 sequence is CASTIGLAGSYEQYF. The CDR3 nucleotides are TGTGCCAGCACGATCGGACTAGCGGGCTCCTACGAGCAGTACTTC. This rearrangement joins TRBV7-2 to TRBJ2-7, with 11 bases identical to TRBD2. The CDR3 contains 15 residues. The junction had 5 bases not matched to a gene; V was cut back by 7 bases and J by 0 bases. Germline V lookup: CDR1 SGHTA, CDR2 FQGNSA.

In nucleotides, the CDR3 is TGTGCCACCAGCACCCGGACAGGGGACGGGGGTGAGCAGTTCTTC. Amino acid sequence: CATSTRTGDGGEQFF. The V and J genes are TRBV15 and TRBJ2-1, with 9 bases fitting TRBD1. With 4 bases clipped from V and 9 bases from J, the junction kept 10 bases outside the gene matches. The germline V gene encodes CDR1 LNHNV and CDR2 YYDKDF (reference sequence). The CDR3 consists of 15 residues.

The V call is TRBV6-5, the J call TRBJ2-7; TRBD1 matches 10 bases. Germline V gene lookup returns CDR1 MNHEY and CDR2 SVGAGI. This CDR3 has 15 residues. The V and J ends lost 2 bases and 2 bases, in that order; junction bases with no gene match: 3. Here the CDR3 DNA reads TGTGCCAGCAGTTACGAGGGGACAGGGGCCTACGAGCAGTACTTC. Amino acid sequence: CASSYEGTGAYEQYF.

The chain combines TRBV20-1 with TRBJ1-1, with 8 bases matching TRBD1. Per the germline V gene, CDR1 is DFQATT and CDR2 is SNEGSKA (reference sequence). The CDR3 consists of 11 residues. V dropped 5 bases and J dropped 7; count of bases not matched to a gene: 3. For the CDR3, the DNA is TGCAGTGCTTCACAGGGGGATGAAGCTTTCTTT. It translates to CSASQGDEAFF.

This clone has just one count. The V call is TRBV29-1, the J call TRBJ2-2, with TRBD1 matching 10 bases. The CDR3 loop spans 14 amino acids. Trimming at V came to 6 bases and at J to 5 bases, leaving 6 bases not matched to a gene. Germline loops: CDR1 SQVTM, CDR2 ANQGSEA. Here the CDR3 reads CSVASGQGTGELFF. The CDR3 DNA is TGCAGCGTCGCGTCGGGACAGGGGACCGGGGAGCTGTTTTTT.

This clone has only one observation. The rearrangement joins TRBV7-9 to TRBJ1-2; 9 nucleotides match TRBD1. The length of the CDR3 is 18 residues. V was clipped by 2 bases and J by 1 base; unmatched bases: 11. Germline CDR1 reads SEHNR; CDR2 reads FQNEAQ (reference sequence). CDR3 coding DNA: TGTGCCAGCAGCTTACGAGCCGGGACAGGGCACTATAACTATGGCTACACCTTC. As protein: CASSLRAGTGHYNYGYTF.

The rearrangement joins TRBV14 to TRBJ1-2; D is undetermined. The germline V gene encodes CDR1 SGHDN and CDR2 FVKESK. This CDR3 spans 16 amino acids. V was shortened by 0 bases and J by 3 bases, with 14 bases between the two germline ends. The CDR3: CASSQEDSGWDYGYTF. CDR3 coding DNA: TGTGCCAGCAGCCAAGAAGATTCAGGCTGGGACTATGGCTACACCTTC.

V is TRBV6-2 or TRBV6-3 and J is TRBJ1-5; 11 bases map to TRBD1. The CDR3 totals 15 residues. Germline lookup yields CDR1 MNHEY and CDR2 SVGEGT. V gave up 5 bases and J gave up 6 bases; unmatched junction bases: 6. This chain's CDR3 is CASSKWTGGVQPQHF. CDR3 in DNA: TGTGCCAGCAGTAAATGGACAGGGGGCGTTCAGCCCCAGCATTTT.

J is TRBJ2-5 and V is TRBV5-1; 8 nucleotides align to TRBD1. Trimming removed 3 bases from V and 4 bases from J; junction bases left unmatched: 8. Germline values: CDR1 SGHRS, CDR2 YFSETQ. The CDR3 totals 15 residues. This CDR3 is CASSSRTGSGETQYF. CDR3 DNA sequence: TGCGCCAGCAGCTCCCGGACAGGGTCAGGAGAGACCCAGTACTTC.

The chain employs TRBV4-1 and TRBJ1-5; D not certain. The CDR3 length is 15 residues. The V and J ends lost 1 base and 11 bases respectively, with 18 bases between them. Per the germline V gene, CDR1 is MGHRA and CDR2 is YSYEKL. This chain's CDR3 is CASSQGGGDPRTQHF. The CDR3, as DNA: TGCGCCAGCAGCCAAGGGGGAGGAGACCCCAGGACCCAGCATTTT.

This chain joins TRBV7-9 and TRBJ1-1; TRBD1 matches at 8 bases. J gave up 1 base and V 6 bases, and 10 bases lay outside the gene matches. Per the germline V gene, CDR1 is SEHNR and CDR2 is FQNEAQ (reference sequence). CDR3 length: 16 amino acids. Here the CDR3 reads CASSSIRGRGNTEAFF. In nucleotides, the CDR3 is TGTGCCAGCAGTTCAATCAGGGGGCGCGGGAACACTGAAGCTTTCTTT.

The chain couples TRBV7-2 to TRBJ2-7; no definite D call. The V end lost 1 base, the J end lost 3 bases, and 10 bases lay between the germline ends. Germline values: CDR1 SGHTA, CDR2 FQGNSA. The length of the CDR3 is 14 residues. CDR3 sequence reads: CASSLVASLYEQYF. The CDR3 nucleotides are TGTGCCAGCAGCTTAGTTGCCAGTCTCTACGAGCAGTACTTC. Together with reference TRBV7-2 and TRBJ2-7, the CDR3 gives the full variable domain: GAGVSQSPSNKVTEKGKDVELRCDPISGHTALYWYRQSLGQGLEFLIYFQGNSAPDKSGLPSDRFSAERTGGSVSTLTIQRTQQEDSAVYLCASSLVASLYEQYFGPGTRLTVT.

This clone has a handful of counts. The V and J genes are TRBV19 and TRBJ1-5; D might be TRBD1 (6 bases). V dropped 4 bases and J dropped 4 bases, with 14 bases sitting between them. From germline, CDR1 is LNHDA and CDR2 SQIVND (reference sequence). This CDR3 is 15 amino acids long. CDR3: CASSTYRVGNQPQHF. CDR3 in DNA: TGTGCCAGTAGTACCTACAGGGTTGGAAATCAGCCCCAGCATTTT.

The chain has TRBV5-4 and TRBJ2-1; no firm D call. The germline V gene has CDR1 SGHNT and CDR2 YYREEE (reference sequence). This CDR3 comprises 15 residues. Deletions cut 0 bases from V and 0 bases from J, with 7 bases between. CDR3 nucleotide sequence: TGTGCCAGCAGCTTGGTAGAAAGCTCCTACAATGAGCAGTTCTTC. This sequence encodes CASSLVESSYNEQFF.

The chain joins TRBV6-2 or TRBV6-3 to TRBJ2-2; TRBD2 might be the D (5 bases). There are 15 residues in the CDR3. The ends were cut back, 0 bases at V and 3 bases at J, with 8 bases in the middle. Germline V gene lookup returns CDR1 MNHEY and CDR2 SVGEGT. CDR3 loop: CASSYSRTYTGELFF. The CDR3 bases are TGTGCCAGCAGTTACTCGAGGACTTACACCGGGGAGCTGTTTTTT.

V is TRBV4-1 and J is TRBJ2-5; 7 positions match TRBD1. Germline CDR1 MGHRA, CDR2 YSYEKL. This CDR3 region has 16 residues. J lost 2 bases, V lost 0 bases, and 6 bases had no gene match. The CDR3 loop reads CASSQDEVGQQETQYF. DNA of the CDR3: TGCGCCAGCAGCCAAGACGAAGTGGGACAGCAAGAGACCCAGTACTTC.

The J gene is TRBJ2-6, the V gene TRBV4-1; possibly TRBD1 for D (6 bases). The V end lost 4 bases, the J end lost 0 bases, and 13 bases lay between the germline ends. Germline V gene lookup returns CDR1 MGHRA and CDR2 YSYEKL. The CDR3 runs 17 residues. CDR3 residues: CASSPRTETSGANVLTF. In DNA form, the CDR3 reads TGCGCCAGCAGCCCGCGGACAGAAACCTCTGGGGCCAACGTCCTGACTTTC.

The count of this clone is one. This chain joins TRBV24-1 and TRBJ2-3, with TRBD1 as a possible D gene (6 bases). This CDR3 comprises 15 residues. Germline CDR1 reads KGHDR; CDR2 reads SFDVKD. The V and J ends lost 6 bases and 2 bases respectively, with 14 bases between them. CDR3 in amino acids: CATSSAGDVTDTQYF. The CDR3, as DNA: TGTGCCACCAGTAGCGCAGGGGATGTCACAGATACGCAGTATTTT.

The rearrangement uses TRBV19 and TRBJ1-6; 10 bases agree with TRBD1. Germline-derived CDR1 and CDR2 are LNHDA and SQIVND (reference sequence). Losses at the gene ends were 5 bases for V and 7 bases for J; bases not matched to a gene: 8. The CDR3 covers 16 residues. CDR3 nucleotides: TGTGCCAGTAGTCTGACAGGGGGCATGTGGAATTCACCCCTCCACTTT. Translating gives CASSLTGGMWNSPLHF.

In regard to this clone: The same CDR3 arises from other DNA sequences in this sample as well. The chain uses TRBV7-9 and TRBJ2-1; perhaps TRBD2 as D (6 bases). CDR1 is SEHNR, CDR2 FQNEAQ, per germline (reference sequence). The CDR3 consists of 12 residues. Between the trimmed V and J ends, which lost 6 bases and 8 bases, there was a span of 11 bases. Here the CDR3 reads CASSPGGDEQFF. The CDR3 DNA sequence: TGTGCCAGCAGTCCCGGGGGAGATGAGCAGTTCTTC.

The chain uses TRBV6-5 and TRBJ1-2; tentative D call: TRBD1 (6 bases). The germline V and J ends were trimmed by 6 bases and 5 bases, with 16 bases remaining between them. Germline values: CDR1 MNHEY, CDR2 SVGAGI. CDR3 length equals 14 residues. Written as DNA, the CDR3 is TGTGCCAGCAGCGACGCCCCCAGGGGATATGGCTACACCTTC. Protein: CASSDAPRGYGYTF.

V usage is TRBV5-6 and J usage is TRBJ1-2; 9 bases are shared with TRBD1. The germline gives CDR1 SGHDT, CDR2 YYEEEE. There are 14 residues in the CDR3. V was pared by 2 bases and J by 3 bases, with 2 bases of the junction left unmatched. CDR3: CASSFWDRDYGYTF. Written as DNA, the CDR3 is TGTGCCAGCAGCTTCTGGGACAGGGACTATGGCTACACCTTC.

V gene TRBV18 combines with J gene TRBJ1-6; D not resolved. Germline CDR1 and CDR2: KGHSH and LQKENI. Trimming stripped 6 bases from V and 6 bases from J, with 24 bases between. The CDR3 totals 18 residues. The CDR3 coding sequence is TGTGCCAGCTCCCCTCTTCAAGCGGCCGGAGTGCCTAATTCACCCCTCCACTTT. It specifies CASSPLQAAGVPNSPLHF.